This is a list of T cell receptor beta chains from one sample in a study of blood T cell repertoires in COVID-19. Profiling relied on immunoSEQ multiplex PCR, and the TCRdb table lists in-frame clones only, not all of them. The sample consists of about 210,000 clones, less than 85% of them appearing once. The sequenced sample consisted of peripheral blood. The receptors here all came from a woman aged 70-85 years with acute or convalescent COVID-19. The CDR3 runs from the conserved cysteine through the conserved F or W. D genes are given only for firm matches. Only part of the rows carry a size: once, few, many, or a class if the clone is expanded.

size	J	D	V	CDR3	DNA
-	TRBJ1-1	TRBD1	TRBV6-2/TRBV6-3	CASSYAAGRDRRYTEAFF	TGTGCCAGCAGTTACGCGGCTGGCAGGGACAGGAGGTACACTGAAGCTTTCTTT
-	TRBJ2-7	TRBD1	TRBV6-5	CASTPQGAGYEQYF	TGTGCCAGCACTCCACAGGGGGCCGGTTACGAGCAGTACTTC
few	TRBJ2-7	TRBD1	TRBV6-1	CASSEALRDRLYEQYF	TGTGCCAGCAGTGAAGCGTTGCGGGACAGGTTATACGAGCAGTACTTC
once	TRBJ2-5	-	TRBV19	CASSLAQPGETQYF	TGTGCCAGTAGTCTGGCCCAGCCGGGGGAGACCCAGTACTTC
-	TRBJ2-5	-	TRBV11-2	CASSLARYQETQYF	TGTGCCAGCAGCTTAGCCCGGTACCAAGAGACCCAGTACTTC
once	TRBJ2-2	-	TRBV5-1	CASTSRVAANTGELFF	TGCGCCAGCACCTCCCGTGTAGCGGCTAACACCGGGGAGCTGTTTTTT
once	TRBJ2-7	-	TRBV7-9	CASSLNTYEQYF	TGTGCCAGCAGCTTAAACACCTACGAGCAGTACTTC
-	TRBJ2-1	-	TRBV15	CATSRSTGNEQFF	TGTGCCACCAGCAGATCCACAGGGAATGAGCAGTTCTTC
-	TRBJ2-1	TRBD2	TRBV7-3	CASSPSGTGGDNEQFF	TGTGCCAGCAGCCCCTCCGGGACCGGGGGGGACAATGAGCAGTTCTTC
once	TRBJ1-1	-	TRBV28	CASSGTPNTEAFF	TGTGCCAGCAGTGGGACACCGAACACTGAAGCTTTCTTT
-	TRBJ1-1	TRBD1	TRBV4-2	CASSHDVDRAFAEAFF	TGTGCCAGCAGCCACGATGTCGACAGGGCATTCGCTGAAGCTTTCTTT
-	TRBJ1-2	TRBD1	TRBV19	CASSVDRGNYGYTF	TGTGCCAGTAGTGTCGACAGGGGGAACTATGGCTACACCTTC
-	TRBJ2-1	-	TRBV5-6	CASSHTLAGVNEQFF	TGTGCCAGCAGCCACACTCTTGCGGGCGTAAATGAGCAGTTCTTC
few	TRBJ2-3	-	TRBV29-1	CSVEAVYAPDTQYF	TGCAGCGTTGAAGCGGTGTATGCGCCAGATACGCAGTATTTT
-	TRBJ2-5	TRBD1	TRBV27	CASSSRTGETQYF	TGTGCCAGCAGTTCTAGGACAGGAGAGACCCAGTACTTC
-	TRBJ1-1	-	TRBV6-5	CETQRGRDTEAFF	TGTGAAACCCAGCGTGGCAGAGACACTGAAGCTTTCTTT
-	TRBJ2-3	TRBD2	TRBV6-5	CASSYTGTSGTDTQYF	TGTGCCAGCAGTTACACCGGGACTAGCGGCACAGATACGCAGTATTTT
few	TRBJ1-1	-	TRBV6-5	CASRTGGSVTEAFF	TGTGCCAGCAGGACGGGGGGTTCGGTCACTGAAGCTTTCTTT
-	TRBJ2-3	-	TRBV30	CAWSIRVTDTQYF	TGTGCCTGGAGTATCAGGGTCACAGATACGCAGTATTTT
-	TRBJ2-7	TRBD1	TRBV3-1/TRBV3-2	CASSQGFWTGPYEQYF	TGTGCCAGCAGCCAAGGGTTTTGGACAGGGCCCTACGAGCAGTACTTC
many	TRBJ1-5	-	TRBV6-6	CASSMTGGSSQPQHF	TGTGCCAGCAGTATGACAGGCGGTTCGTCTCAGCCCCAGCATTTT
-	TRBJ2-2	TRBD1	TRBV5-8	CASSRGQGTGELFF	TGTGCCAGCAGCCGGGGACAGGGGACCGGGGAGCTGTTTTTT
-	TRBJ2-1	TRBD1	TRBV9	CASSAQGASSYNEQFF	TGTGCCAGCAGCGCTCAGGGGGCGAGCTCCTACAATGAGCAGTTCTTC
-	TRBJ2-3	-	TRBV6-4	CASILASLFFDTQYF	TGTGCCAGCATCTTGGCCTCGCTCTTTTTTGATACGCAGTATTTT
-	TRBJ2-1	-	TRBV2	CASSEIGYNEQFF	TGTGCCAGCAGTGAAATCGGGTACAATGAGCAGTTCTTC
-	TRBJ1-2	-	TRBV20-1	CSASDPGGGNYGYTF	TGCAGTGCTAGTGACCCCGGGGGGGGAAACTATGGCTACACCTTC
-	TRBJ1-2	-	TRBV3-1/TRBV3-2	CASSEEGWGYTF	TGTGCCAGCAGCGAGGAGGGATGGGGCTACACCTTC
-	TRBJ2-2	-	TRBV11-3	CASSLGQGNTGELFF	TGTGCCAGCAGCTTAGGCCAGGGGAACACCGGGGAGCTGTTTTTT
-	TRBJ1-3	TRBD1	TRBV5-6	CASSFYRGVRSSGNTIYF	TGTGCCAGCAGCTTCTACAGGGGGGTTAGGTCGTCTGGAAACACCATATATTTT
-	TRBJ2-3	TRBD2	TRBV5-4	CASSKGLAGANTDTQYF	TGTGCCAGCAGCAAAGGACTAGCGGGGGCCAACACAGATACGCAGTATTTT
-	TRBJ2-3	-	TRBV12-3/TRBV12-4	CASSLSTDTQYF	TGTGCCAGCAGCCTTAGCACAGATACGCAGTATTTT